This T cell receptor (beta chain) originates from a study of blood T cell repertoires in COVID-19. In the study overall: Acute and convalescent COVID-19 specimens originated in the United States, Italy and Spain. The analysed material was cDNA or gDNA that came from T cells, B-cell-depleted T cells, or PBMCs.

Original data processing: Cell counts per sample came from amplifying reference gene primers. Profiling relied on immunoSEQ multiplex PCR, and the TCRdb table lists in-frame clones only, not all of them. V, J and clone size are taken as reported in that table, and D and trimming were inferred from the DNA itself. In the table there are about 72,000 clones, about nine tenths of which are singletons. CDR1 and CDR2 (germline): SGHNT, YYREEE (reference sequence). V gave up 4 bases and J gave up 5 bases; unmatched junction bases: 8. The CDR3 runs 15 residues. The sequenced sample was peripheral blood. The TCR originated in a man between 65 and 79 years old with active or convalescent COVID-19. The chain employs TRBV5-4 and TRBJ2-5; 10 bases line up with TRBD1. CDR3 loop: CASSTPTGGGETQYF. The CDR3 coding sequence is TGTGCCAGCAGCACCCCGACAGGGGGCGGTGAGACCCAGTACTTC.